Listed here are 10 T cell receptor beta chains from one sample, sequenced in a study of T cell repertoires in cytomegalovirus infection. TCRdb analysed the reads with MiXCR anew, one entry per CDR3 protein. Among about 220,000 distinct CDR3 sequences listed, about 39% were seen once. No antigens are known for them. This material consisted of CD8+ T cells from cultured PBMCs, taken from culture after CMV antigen stimulation. These receptors all stem from a human donor in good health (CMV status not recorded). Some clones in this sample may be carry-over from other donors' samples.

This chain links TRBV29-1 with TRBJ1-4; the D is unclear. Between the trimmed V and J ends, which lost 5 bases and 5 bases, there was a span of 6 bases. The germline CDR1 and CDR2 sequences are SQVTM and ANQGSEA. This CDR3 spans 11 amino acids. CDR3 sequence: CSVHENEKLFF. CDR3 sequence (DNA): TGCAGCGTTCACGAGAATGAAAAACTGTTTTTT.

This clonotype was observed a few times. The chain has TRBV28 and TRBJ2-7; 9 nucleotides agree with TRBD1. Germline V gene lookup returns CDR1 MDHEN and CDR2 SYDVKM. V shed 3 bases, J shed 4 bases, and the junction held 7 bases outside the gene matches. The CDR3 is made up of 15 amino acids. The CDR3 coding sequence is TGTGCCAGCAGTTTCCGGGACAGGGTAAATTACGAGCAGTACTTC. This sequence encodes CASSFRDRVNYEQYF.

This rearrangement joins TRBV7-3 to TRBJ2-2, with no clear D. Per the germline V gene, CDR1 is SGHTA and CDR2 is FQGTGA. The CDR3 has 13 amino acids. Trimming pared 4 bases from V and 4 bases from J, leaving 7 bases between. The CDR3 region has the DNA TGTGCCAGCAGCTCCCGGAGCACCGGGGAGCTGTTTTTT. Protein sequence: CASSSRSTGELFF.

The genes are TRBV10-3 and TRBJ1-1, with a possible D match to TRBD1 (5 bases). This CDR3 has 14 residues. V lost 2 bases, J lost 4 bases, and 11 bases lay in between. Germline-derived CDR1 and CDR2 are ENHRY and SYGVKD. The CDR3 loop is CAISEGGKGTEAFF. For the CDR3, the DNA is TGTGCCATCAGTGAGGGGGGAAAAGGCACTGAAGCTTTCTTT.

The V and J genes are TRBV6-1 and TRBJ2-7, with 8 nucleotides matching TRBD1. Looked up from germline, CDR1 is MNHNS and CDR2 is SASEGT. The CDR3 is 15 amino acids. V was pared by 5 bases and J by 0 bases, with 6 bases of the junction left unmatched. CDR3 DNA: TGTGCCAGCAGTTACGTGCAGGGGGCCTCCTACGAGCAGTACTTC. It yields the protein CASSYVQGASYEQYF.

The chain couples TRBV24-1 to TRBJ2-6; tentatively, D is TRBD1 or TRBD2 (5 bases each). This CDR3 is built from 16 residues. Per the germline V gene, CDR1 is KGHDR and CDR2 is SFDVKD. Trimming left V 6 bases short and J 2 bases short, with 13 bases between. The CDR3 here is CATSKNGAAGANVLTF. The CDR3 DNA sequence: TGTGCCACCAGTAAAAACGGGGCAGCTGGGGCCAACGTCCTGACTTTC.

This chain uses TRBV6-5 with TRBJ2-7; the match to TRBD1 covers 9 bases. Losses at the gene ends were 0 bases for V and 3 bases for J; bases not matched to a gene: 6. This CDR3 region has 16 residues. Germline lookup yields CDR1 MNHEY and CDR2 SVGAGI. In nucleotides, the CDR3 is TGTGCCAGCAGTTACTCTTTACCGGGACAGGGCTACGAGCAGTACTTC. It encodes CASSYSLPGQGYEQYF.

V is TRBV27 and J is TRBJ2-7; TRBD2 matches at 10 bases. V lost 3 bases to trimming and J lost 3 bases; unmatched junction nucleotides: 5. From germline, CDR1 is MNHEY and CDR2 SMNVEV (reference sequence). CDR3 size: 15 residues. CDR3 sequence (DNA): TGTGCCAGCAGTTTCGGGCTAGCGGGGGTCTACGAGCAGTACTTC. It translates to CASSFGLAGVYEQYF.

This chain connects TRBV10-3 to TRBJ2-1; 10 nucleotides line up with TRBD1. Per the germline V gene, CDR1 is ENHRY and CDR2 is SYGVKD. V dropped 7 bases and J dropped 8; count of bases not matched to a gene: 11. The CDR3 is 15 residues long. The CDR3 reads CAITARTGGRYEQFF. Written as DNA, the CDR3 is TGTGCCATCACCGCCAGGACAGGGGGAAGGTATGAGCAGTTCTTC.

This chain links TRBV12-3 or TRBV12-4 with TRBJ1-5; TRBD1 matches 7 bases. There are 15 residues in the CDR3. J gave up 5 bases and V 6 bases, and 10 bases lay outside the gene matches. CDR3 DNA sequence: TGTGCCAGCAGCCCTCAGGGGGGTTCGCATCAGCCCCAGCATTTT. The encoded protein is CASSPQGGSHQPQHF.